This T cell receptor beta chain was sequenced during a study of blood T cell repertoires in COVID-19. The junction had 16 bases not matched to a gene; V was cut back by 6 bases and J by 4 bases. The CDR3 runs 17 residues. In germline, CDR1 is LGHDT, CDR2 YNNKEL (reference sequence). Original processing notes: It was from reference gene primer amplification that nucleated cell counts were estimated. Libraries were prepared by immunoSEQ multiplex PCR; TCRdb keeps only in-frame clonotypes and omits some of them. Clonal size and the V and J genes are those of that table, whereas D and trimming came from the DNA. The profile covers more than 200,000 clones, with approximately 90% appearing a single time and 1.5% to 2% taken by the ten largest.

Sequencing was carried out using PBMCs or T cells enriched from blood (not recorded which). This TCR derives from a woman aged 18 to 35 who had recovered from COVID-19. The chain carries TRBV3-1 (or the pseudogene TRBV3-2) and TRBJ1-2, with 8 positions matching TRBD1. Written as DNA, the CDR3 is TGTGCCAGCAGTCCCGGACAGGGAAAGGGTATAAGCTATGGCTACACCTTC. Encoded protein: CASSPGQGKGISYGYTF.